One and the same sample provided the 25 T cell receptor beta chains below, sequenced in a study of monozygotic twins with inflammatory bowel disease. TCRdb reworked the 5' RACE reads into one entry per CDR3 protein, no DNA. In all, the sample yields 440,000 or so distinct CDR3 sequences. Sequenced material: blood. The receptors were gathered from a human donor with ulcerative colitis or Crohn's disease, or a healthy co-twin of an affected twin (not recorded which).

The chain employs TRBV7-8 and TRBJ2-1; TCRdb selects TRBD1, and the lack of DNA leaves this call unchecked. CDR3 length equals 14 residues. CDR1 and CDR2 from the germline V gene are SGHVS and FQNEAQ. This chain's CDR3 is CASSLGSGGLNQFF.

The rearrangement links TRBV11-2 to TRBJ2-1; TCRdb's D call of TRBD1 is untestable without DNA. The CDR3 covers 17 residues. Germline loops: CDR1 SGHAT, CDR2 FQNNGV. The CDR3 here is CASSLVGGGQGWDEQFF. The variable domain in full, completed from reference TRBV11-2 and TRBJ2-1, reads EAGVAQSPRYKIIEKRQSVAFWCNPISGHATLYWYQQILGQGPKLLIQFQNNGVVDDSQLPKDRFSAERLKGVDSTLKIQPAKLEDSAVYLCASSLVGGGQGWDEQFFGPGTRLTVL.

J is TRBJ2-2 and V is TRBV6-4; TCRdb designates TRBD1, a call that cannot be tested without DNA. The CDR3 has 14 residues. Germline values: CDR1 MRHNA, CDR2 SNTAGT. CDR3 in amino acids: CASSERTGTGELFF.

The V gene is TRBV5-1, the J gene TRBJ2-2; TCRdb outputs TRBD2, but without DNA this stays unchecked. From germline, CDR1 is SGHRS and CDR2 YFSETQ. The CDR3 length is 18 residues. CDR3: CASSLEIGLAGGTGELFF.

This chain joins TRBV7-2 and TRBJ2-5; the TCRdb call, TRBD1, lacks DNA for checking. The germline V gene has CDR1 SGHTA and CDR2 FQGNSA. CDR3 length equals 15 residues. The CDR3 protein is CASSLSFGKQETQYF.

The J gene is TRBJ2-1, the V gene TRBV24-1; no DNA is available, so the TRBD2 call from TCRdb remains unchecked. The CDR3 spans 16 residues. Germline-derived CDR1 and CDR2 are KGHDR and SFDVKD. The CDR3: CATSAPGLAAYNEQFF.

This CDR3 reads CASIRGLAGQETQYF. The chain links TRBV7-2 to TRBJ2-5; absent DNA, TCRdb's TRBD2 call cannot be checked. The CDR3 contains 15 residues. Germline values: CDR1 SGHTA, CDR2 FQGNSA. Supplemented by reference TRBV7-2 and TRBJ2-5, the full variable domain reads GAGVSQSPSNKVTEKGKDVELRCDPISGHTALYWYRQSLGQGLEFLIYFQGNSAPDKSGLPSDRFSAERTGGSVSTLTIQRTQQEDSAVYLCASIRGLAGQETQYFGPGTRLLVL.

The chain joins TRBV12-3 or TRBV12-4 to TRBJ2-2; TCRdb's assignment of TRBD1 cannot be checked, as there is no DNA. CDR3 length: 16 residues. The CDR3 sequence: CASTLLGQPVTGELFF.

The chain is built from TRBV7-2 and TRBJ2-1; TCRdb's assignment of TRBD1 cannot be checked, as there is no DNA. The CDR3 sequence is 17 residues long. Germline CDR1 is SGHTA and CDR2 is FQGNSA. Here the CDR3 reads CASDLAPDSIRTPLQFF. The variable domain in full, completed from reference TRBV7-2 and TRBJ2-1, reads GAGVSQSPSNKVTEKGKDVELRCDPISGHTALYWYRQSLGQGLEFLIYFQGNSAPDKSGLPSDRFSAERTGGSVSTLTIQRTQQEDSAVYLCASDLAPDSIRTPLQFFGPGTRLTVL.

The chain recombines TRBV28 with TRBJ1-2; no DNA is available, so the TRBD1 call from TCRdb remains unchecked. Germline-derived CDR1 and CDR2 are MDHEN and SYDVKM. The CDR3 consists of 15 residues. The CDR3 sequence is CASTLGGRANYGYTF.

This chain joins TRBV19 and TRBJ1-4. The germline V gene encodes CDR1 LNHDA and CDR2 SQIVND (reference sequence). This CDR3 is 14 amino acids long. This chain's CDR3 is CASSIGREGEKLFF.

The CDR3 sequence: CAWRTPGGYEQYF. The V and J genes are TRBV30 and TRBJ2-7; TCRdb gives TRBD1 as the D gene, but with no DNA this cannot be confirmed. This CDR3 is 13 amino acids long. CDR1 and CDR2 from the germline V gene are GTSNPN and SVGIG (reference sequence).

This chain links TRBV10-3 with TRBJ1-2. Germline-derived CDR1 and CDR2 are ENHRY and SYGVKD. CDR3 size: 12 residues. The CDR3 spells CATVDGNYGYTF.

The CDR3 here is CASSSRDRTMNTEAFF. This chain joins TRBV5-5 and TRBJ1-1; TCRdb lists TRBD1, though no DNA is available to test this call. The CDR3 runs 16 residues. Germline CDR1 is SGHKS and CDR2 is YYEKEE (reference sequence).

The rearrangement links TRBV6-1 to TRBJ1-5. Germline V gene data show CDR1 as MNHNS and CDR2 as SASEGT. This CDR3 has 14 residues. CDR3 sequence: CASSVKNSNQPQHF.

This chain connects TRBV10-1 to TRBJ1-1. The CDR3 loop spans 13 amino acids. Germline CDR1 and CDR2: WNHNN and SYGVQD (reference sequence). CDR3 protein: CASSESMVSEAFF.

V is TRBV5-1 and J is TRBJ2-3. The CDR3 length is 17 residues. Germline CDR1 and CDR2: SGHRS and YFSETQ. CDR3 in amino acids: CASSPKEPASPQNTQYF. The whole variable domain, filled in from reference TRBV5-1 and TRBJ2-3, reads KAGVTQTPRYLIKTRGQQVTLSCSPISGHRSVSWYQQTPGQGLQFLFEYFSETQRNKGNFPGRFSGRQFSNSRSEMNVSTLELGDSALYLCASSPKEPASPQNTQYFGPGTRLTVL.

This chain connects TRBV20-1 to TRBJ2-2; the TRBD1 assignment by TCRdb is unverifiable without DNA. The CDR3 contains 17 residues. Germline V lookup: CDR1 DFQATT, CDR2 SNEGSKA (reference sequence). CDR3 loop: CSARVPGAGTNTGELFF.

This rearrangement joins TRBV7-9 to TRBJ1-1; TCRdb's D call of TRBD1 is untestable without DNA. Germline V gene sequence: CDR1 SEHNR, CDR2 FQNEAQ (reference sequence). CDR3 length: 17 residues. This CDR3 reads CASSLGRRGRMHTEAFF. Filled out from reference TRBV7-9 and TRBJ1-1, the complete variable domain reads DTGVSQNPRHKITKRGQNVTFRCDPISEHNRLYWYRQTLGQGPEFLTYFQNEAQLEKSRLLSDRFSAERPKGSFSTLEIQRTEQGDSAMYLCASSLGRRGRMHTEAFFGQGTRLTVV.

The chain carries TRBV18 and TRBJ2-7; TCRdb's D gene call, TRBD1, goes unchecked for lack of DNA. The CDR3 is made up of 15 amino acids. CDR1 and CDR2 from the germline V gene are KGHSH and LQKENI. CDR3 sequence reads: CASSPPRDRGNEQYF.

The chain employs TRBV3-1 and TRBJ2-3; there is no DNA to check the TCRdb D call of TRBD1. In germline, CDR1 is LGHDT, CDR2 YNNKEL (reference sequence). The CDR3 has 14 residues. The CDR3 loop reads CASSPGLASDTQYF.

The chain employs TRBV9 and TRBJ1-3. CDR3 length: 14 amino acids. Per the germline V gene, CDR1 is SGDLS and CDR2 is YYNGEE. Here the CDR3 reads CASSVQGPGNTIYF.

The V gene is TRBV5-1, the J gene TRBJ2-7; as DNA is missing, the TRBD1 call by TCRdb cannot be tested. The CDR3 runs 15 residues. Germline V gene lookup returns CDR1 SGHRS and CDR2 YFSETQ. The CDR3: CASSLTIGGEGEQYF.

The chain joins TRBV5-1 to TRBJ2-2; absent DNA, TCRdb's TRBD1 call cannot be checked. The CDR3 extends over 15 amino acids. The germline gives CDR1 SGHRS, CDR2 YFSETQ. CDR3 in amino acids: CASSSGQGDTGELFF.

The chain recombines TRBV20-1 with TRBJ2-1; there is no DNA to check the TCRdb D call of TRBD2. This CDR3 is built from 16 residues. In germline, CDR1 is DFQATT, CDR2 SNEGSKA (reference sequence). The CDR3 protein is CSAEFLMAGVFNEQFF.